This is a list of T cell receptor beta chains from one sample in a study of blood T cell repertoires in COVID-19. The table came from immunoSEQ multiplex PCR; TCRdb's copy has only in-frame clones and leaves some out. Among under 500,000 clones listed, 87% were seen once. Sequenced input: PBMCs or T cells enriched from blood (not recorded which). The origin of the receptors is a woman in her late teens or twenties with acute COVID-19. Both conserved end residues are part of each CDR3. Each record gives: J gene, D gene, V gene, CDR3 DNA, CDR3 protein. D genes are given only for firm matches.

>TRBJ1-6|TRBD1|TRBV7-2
TGTGCCAGCAGCTTAACGGGACAGGGTAATTCACCCCTCCACTTT
CASSLTGQGNSPLHF
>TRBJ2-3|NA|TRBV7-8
TGTGCCAGCAGCCCCCGTCCAGGGGCAGATACGCAGTATTTT
CASSPRPGADTQYF
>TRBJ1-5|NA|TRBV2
TGTGCCAGCAGTGAAGCGCGAGGATATAGCAATCAGCCCCAGCATTTT
CASSEARGYSNQPQHF
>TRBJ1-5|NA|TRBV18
TGTGCCAGCTCTTCAGGGGATAGCAATCAGCCCCAGCATTTT
CASSSGDSNQPQHF
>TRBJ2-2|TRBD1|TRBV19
TGTGCCAGTAGTCCATGGCGGGGTGACGACAGGGGCCCACGCGGGGAGCTGTTTTTT
CASSPWRGDDRGPRGELFF
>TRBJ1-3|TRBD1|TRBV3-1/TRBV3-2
TGTGCCAGCAGCGGACAGGGTTCCATATATTTT
CASSGQGSIYF
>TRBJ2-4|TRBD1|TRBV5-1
TGCGCCAGCAGCCAACAGGGGGCGGTGGCCAAAAACATTCAGTACTTC
CASSQQGAVAKNIQYF
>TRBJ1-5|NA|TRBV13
TGTGCCAGCAGCTTAGGCAGACAGGTCAATCAGCCCCAGCATTTT
CASSLGRQVNQPQHF
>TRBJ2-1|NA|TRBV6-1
TGTGCCAGCAGTGAATGGGCACAGGGTTACAATGAGCAGTTCTTC
CASSEWAQGYNEQFF
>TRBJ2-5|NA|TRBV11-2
TGTGCCAGCAGCTTAGAGCGCCAAGAGACCCAGTACTTC
CASSLERQETQYF